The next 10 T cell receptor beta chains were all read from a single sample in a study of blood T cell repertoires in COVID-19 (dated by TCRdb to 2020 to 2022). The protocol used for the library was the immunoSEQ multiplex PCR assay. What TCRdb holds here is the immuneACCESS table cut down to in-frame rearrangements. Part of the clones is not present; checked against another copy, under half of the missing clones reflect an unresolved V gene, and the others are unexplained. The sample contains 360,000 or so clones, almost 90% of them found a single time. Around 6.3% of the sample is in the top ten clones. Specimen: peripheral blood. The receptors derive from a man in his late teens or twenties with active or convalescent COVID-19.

This CDR3 reads CASSDLDRDYGYTF. The CDR3 DNA reads TGTGCCAGCAGTGATTTGGACAGGGACTATGGCTACACCTTC. V usage is TRBV25-1 and J usage is TRBJ1-2; 8 bases are shared with TRBD1. Unmatched junction bases numbered 3, after V lost 3 bases and J lost 3 bases. The CDR3 is made up of 14 amino acids. Per germline, CDR1 MGHDK and CDR2 SYGVNS.

The DNA of the CDR3 is TGTGCCAGCAGCTTAGGAGACAGGGGGCTTGGCTACACCTTC. Its translation: CASSLGDRGLGYTF. The chain couples TRBV7-2 to TRBJ1-2, with 10 positions matching TRBD1. V lost 1 base and J lost 7; bases outside the gene matches: 3. The CDR3 spans 14 residues. Germline V gene lookup returns CDR1 SGHTA and CDR2 FQGNSA.

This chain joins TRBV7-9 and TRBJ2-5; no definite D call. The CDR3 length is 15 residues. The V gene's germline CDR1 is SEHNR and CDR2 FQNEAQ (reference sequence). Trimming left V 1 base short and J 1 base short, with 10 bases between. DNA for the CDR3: TGTGCCAGCAGCTTAGGAACCGGGTCCCAAGAGACCCAGTACTTC. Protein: CASSLGTGSQETQYF. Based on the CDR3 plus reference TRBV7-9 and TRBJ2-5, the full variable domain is DTGVSQNPRHKITKRGQNVTFRCDPISEHNRLYWYRQTLGQGPEFLTYFQNEAQLEKSRLLSDRFSAERPKGSFSTLEIQRTEQGDSAMYLCASSLGTGSQETQYFGPGTRLLVL.

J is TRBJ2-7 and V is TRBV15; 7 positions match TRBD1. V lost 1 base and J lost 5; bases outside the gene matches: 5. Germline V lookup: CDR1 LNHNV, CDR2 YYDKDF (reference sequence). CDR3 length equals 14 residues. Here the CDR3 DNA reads TGTGCCACCAGCAGAGCTGACAGGGATCACGAGCAGTACTTC. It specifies CATSRADRDHEQYF.

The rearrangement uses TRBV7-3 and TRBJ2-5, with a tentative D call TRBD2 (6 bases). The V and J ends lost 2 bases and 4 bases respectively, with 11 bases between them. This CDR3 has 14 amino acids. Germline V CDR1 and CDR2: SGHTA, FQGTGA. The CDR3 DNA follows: TGTGCCAGCAGCTTAGACGGGAGAGGAGAGACCCAGTACTTC. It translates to CASSLDGRGETQYF.

The CDR3 DNA follows: TGTGCCAGCAGCTTGGAGACAGGACCAGACACTGAAGCTTTCTTT. Translation gives CASSLETGPDTEAFF. The chain links TRBV5-5 to TRBJ1-1, with D perhaps TRBD1 (6 bases). The CDR3 has 15 residues. CDR1 and CDR2 (germline): SGHKS, YYEKEE (reference sequence). V dropped 0 bases and J dropped 3 bases, with 12 bases sitting between them.

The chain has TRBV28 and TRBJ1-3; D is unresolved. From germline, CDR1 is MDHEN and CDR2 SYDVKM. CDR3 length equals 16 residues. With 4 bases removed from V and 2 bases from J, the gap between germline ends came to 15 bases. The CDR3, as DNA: TGTGCCAGCAGTTCCCCCTCCGGGGAGCCTGGAAACACCATATATTTT. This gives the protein CASSSPSGEPGNTIYF.

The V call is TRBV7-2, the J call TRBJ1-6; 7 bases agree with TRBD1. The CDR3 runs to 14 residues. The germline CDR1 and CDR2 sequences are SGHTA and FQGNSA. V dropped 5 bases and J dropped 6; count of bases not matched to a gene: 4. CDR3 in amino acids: CASSPDRVNSPLHF. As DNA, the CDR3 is TGTGCCAGCAGCCCTGACAGGGTTAATTCACCCCTCCACTTT.

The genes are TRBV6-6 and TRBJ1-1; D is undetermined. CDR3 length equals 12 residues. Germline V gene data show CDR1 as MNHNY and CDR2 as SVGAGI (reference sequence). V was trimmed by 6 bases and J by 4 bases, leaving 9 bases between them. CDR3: CASSPVSTEAFF. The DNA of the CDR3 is TGTGCCAGCAGCCCCGTGAGCACTGAAGCTTTCTTT.

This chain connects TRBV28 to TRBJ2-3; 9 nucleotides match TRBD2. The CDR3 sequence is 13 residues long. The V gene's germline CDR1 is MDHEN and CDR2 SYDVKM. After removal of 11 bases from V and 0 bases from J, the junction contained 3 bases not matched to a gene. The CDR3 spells CAGTSGSTDTQYF. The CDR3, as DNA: TGTGCCGGCACTAGCGGGAGCACAGATACGCAGTATTTT.